One T cell receptor (beta chain) is described in this entry. The antigen is unknown. Splitting the CD4+ cells yielded a CD45RA+ naive subset and a CD45RA-negative memory subset. The source of the sample is a study of shared clonotypes between healthy human individuals. Findings of the study overall: Some clonotypes were shared by all four sorted-subset donors, while others were not shared. The non-shared ones had lower generation probabilities than the shared ones.

Profiling relied on immunoSEQ multiplex PCR, and the TCRdb table lists in-frame clones only, not all of them. The table shows 1.4 million or so clones, with approximately 98.5% occurring only once. The length of the CDR3 is 14 residues. Germline-derived CDR1 and CDR2 are SGDLS and YYNGEE. Trimming left V 5 bases short and J 3 bases short, with 14 bases between. This TCR was sampled from a man between 25 and 39 years old in good health. V is TRBV9 and J is TRBJ1-2; D is unresolved. Sequencing was done on a sample of naive CD4+ T cells sorted from blood. Subset in this sample: CD45RA+ positively selected. The CDR3 region has the DNA TGTGCCAGCAGTTCCTCCGTGGAGGACTATGGCTACACCTTC. Translation gives CASSSSVEDYGYTF.